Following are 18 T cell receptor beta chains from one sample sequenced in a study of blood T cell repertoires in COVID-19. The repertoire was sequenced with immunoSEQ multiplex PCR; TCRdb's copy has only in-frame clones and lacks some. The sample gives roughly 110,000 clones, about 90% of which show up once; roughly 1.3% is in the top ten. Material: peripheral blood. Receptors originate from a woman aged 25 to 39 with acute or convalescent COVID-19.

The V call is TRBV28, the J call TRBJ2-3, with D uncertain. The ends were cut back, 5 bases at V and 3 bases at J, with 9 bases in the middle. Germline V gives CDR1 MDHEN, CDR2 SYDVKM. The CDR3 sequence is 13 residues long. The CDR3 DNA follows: TGTGCCAGCAGTACTCCTGCGACAGATACGCAGTATTTT. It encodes CASSTPATDTQYF. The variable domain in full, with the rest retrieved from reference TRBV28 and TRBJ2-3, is DVKVTQSSRYLVKRTGEKVFLECVQDMDHENMFWYRQDPGLGLRLIYFSYDVKMKEKGDIPEGYSVSREKKERFSLILESASTNQTSMYLCASSTPATDTQYFGPGTRLTVL.

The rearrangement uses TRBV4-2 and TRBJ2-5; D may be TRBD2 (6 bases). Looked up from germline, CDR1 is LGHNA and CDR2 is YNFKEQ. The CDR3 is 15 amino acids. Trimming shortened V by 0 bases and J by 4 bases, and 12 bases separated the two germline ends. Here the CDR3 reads CASSQEGQGGETQYF. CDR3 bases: TGTGCCAGCAGCCAAGAGGGGCAGGGAGGAGAGACCCAGTACTTC.

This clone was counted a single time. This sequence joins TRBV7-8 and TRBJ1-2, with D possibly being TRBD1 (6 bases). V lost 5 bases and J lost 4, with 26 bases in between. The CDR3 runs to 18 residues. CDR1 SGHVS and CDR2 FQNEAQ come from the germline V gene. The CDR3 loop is CASSLNRPGQKRVYGYTF. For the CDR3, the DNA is TGTGCCAGCAGCCTCAACCGACCTGGACAGAAAAGGGTCTATGGCTACACCTTC.

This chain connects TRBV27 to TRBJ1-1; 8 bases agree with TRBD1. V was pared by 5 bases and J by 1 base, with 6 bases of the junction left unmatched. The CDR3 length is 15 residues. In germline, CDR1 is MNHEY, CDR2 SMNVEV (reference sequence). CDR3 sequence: CASSPQGQANTEAFF. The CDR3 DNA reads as TGTGCCAGCAGTCCGCAGGGACAGGCGAACACTGAAGCTTTCTTT.

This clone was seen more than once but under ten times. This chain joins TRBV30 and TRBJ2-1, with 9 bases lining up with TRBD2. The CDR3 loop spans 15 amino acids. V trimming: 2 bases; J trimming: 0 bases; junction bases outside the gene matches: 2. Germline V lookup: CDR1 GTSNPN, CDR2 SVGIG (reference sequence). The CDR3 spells CAWSQTSGSYNEQFF. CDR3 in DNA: TGTGCCTGGAGTCAGACTAGCGGCTCCTACAATGAGCAGTTCTTC.

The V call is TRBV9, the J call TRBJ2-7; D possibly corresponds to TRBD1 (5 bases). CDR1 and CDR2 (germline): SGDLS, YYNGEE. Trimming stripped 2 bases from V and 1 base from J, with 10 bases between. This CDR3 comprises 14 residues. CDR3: CASSVLAGSYEQYF. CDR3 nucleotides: TGTGCCAGCAGCGTCCTCGCAGGGTCCTACGAGCAGTACTTC.

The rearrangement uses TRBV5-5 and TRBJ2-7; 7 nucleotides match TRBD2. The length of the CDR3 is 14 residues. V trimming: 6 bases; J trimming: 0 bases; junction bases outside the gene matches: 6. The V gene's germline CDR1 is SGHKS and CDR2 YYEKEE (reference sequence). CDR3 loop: CASTFGGISYEQYF. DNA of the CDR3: TGTGCCAGCACCTTCGGGGGGATCTCCTACGAGCAGTACTTC.

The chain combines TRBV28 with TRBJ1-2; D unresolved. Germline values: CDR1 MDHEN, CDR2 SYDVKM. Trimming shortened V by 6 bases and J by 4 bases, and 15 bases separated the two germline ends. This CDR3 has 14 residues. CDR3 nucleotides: TGTGCCAGCAGGCCCCGCGGAGGGCCCTATGGCTACACCTTC. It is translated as CASRPRGGPYGYTF.

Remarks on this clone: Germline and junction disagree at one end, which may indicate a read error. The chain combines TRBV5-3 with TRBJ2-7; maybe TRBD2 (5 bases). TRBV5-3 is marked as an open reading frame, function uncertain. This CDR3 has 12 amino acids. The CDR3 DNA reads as TGTGCCAGAAGCCGACGTCGAGGGATGAAAAGATTC. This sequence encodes CARSRRRGMKRF.

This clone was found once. The DNA of the CDR3 is TGTGCCAGCAGCGTAGTTATGAACACTGAAGCTTTCTTT. Translating gives CASSVVMNTEAFF. The gene calls are TRBV9 and TRBJ1-1; D unclear. Trimming stripped 0 bases from V and 0 bases from J, with 3 bases between. The CDR3 runs 13 residues. Germline loops: CDR1 SGDLS, CDR2 YYNGEE.

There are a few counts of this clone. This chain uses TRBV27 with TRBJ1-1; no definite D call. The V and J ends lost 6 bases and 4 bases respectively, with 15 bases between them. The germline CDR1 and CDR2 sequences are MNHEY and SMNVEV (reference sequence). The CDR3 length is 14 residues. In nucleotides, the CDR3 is TGTGCCAGCAGGCCAGCGGCGGGTTTCACTGAAGCTTTCTTT. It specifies CASRPAAGFTEAFF.

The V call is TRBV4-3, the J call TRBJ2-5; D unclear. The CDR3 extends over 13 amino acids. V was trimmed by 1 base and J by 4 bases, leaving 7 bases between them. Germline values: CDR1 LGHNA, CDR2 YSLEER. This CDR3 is CASSQASGETQYF. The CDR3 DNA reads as TGCGCCAGCAGCCAAGCTTCGGGAGAGACCCAGTACTTC.

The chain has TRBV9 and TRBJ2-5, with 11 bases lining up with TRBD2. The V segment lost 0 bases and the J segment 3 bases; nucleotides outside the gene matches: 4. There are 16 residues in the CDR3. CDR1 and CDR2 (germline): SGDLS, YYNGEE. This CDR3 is CASSVAGLAEKETQYF. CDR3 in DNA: TGTGCCAGCAGCGTAGCGGGACTAGCGGAAAAAGAGACCCAGTACTTC.

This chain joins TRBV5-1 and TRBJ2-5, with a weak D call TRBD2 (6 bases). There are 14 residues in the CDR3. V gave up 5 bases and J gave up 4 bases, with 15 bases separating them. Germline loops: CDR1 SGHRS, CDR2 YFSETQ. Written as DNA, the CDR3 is TGCGCCAGCAGTACTTTGGGAGGTGGAGAGACCCAGTACTTC. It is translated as CASSTLGGGETQYF.

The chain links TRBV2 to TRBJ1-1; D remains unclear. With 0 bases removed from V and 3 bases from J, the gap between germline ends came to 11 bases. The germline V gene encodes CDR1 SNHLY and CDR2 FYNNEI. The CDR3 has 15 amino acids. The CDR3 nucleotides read TGTGCCAGCAGTGAAGCGGTCGCTCCGGACACTGAAGCTTTCTTT. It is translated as CASSEAVAPDTEAFF. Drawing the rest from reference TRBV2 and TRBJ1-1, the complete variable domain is EPEVTQTPSHQVTQMGQEVILRCVPISNHLYFYWYRQILGQKVEFLVSFYNNEISEKSEIFDDQFSVERPDGSNFTLKIRSTKLEDSAMYFCASSEAVAPDTEAFFGQGTRLTVV.

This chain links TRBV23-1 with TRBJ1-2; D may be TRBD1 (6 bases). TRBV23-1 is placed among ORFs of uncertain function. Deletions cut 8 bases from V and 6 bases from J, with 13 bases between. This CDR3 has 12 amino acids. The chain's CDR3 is CASSIDRNGYTF. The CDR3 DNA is TGCGCCAGCTCCATAGACAGGAATGGCTACACCTTC.

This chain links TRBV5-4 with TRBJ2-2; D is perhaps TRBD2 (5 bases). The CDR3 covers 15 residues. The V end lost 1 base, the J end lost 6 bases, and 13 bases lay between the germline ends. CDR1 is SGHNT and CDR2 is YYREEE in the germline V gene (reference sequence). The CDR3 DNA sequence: TGTGCCAGCAGCTTGCAAGGTGGAGGTTCCGGGGAGCTGTTTTTT. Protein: CASSLQGGGSGELFF.

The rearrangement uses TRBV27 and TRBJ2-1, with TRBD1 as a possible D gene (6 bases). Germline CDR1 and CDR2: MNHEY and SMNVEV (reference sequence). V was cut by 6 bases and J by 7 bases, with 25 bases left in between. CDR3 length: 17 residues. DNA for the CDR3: TGTGCCAGCAGGCTACAGGGATCGTACTTCTCGTCGAATGAGCAGTTCTTC. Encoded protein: CASRLQGSYFSSNEQFF.